This TCR beta chain is drawn from a study of metastatic and nonmetastatic thyroid tumors. Study conclusions and caveats: For both blood and tumor, malignant thyroid tumors reportedly showed significantly higher TCR beta diversity than benign nodules did.

This clone was seen at least ten times. As yet, its antigen is unknown. TCRdb re-clonotyped the PCR reads through MiXCR. The sample contains about 92,000 clones, about 15% of which appear only once. Thyroid surgery had not been preceded by any treatment in any patient. The sample consisted of blood. The receptor was derived from a female donor with papillary thyroid cancer or a benign thyroid nodule (not recorded which). Some clones in this sample may be carry-over from other donors' samples.

CDR3 sequence reads: CASSINRGAMINYGYTF. In DNA, the CDR3 is TGTGCCAGTAGTATTAATCGGGGAGCGATGATTAACTATGGCTACACCTTC. V gene TRBV19 combines with J gene TRBJ1-2; D not certain. The ends were cut back, 3 bases at V and 1 base at J, with 18 bases in the middle. Germline-derived CDR1 and CDR2 are LNHDA and SQIVND (reference sequence). The CDR3 length is 17 residues.